This paragraph reports one T cell receptor beta chain. Its recognized antigen is unknown. No per-base quality is available; no much larger clone lies one base away. This entry comes from a study of technical replicates of blood from a handful of donors (dated by TCRdb to about 2017). CDR1 and CDR2 are read off the germline V gene (reference sequence) as WNHNN and SYGVQD. Trimming removed 6 bases from V and 1 base from J, leaving 12 bases between the germline ends. The CDR3 runs 14 amino acids, cysteine and phenylalanine included. Only CDR3 DNA remains: 42 bases, in frame from the first base. Library creation used the immunoSEQ multiplex PCR assay. The table was pulled from immuneACCESS by TCRdb, which kept in-frame rearrangements only. Such tables lose some clones; where checked, under half of the loss comes from unresolved V genes, and the rest has no known cause. Here the sample has around 70,000 clones; about 92% occur a single time. 0.25% of the sample is held by the ten biggest clonotypes.

The clonotype originates from a human donor in good health. This sequence uses TRBV10-1 and TRBJ1-1; a tentative D call is TRBD1 (6 bases match). The sequencing sample was made of T cells isolated from PBMCs. The CDR3 region has the sequence CASRSDRQNTEAFF. The bases are TGCGCCAGCAGATCCGACAGGCAGAACACTGAAGCTTTCTTT.